This T cell receptor beta chain was sequenced for a study of shared clonotypes between healthy human individuals. Whole-study results and caveats: Estimated clonotype richness was generally higher in naive than memory subsets.

As to this clone: No antigen is known for it.

The CDR3 sequence is 15 residues long. V lost 4 bases and J lost 0, with 8 bases in between. Germline V gives CDR1 SGHDT, CDR2 YYEEEE. Assay used: immunoSEQ multiplex PCR; TCRdb lists only in-frame clones, some missing. The data show a few million clones, with 93% seen just once and 0.3% to 0.4% held by the top ten. This sequence joins TRBV5-6 and TRBJ2-6; the D is unclear. The TCR was taken from a man aged 18 to 30 in good health. Some clones in this sample may be carry-over from other donors' samples. The sample taken for sequencing was naive CD4+ T cells from PBMCs. As to subset: CD45RA+ positively selected. CDR3 in amino acids: CASSRSVSGANVLTF. The CDR3 coding sequence is TGTGCCAGCAGCCGCAGTGTCTCTGGGGCCAACGTCCTGACTTTC. The complete variable domain, with remaining parts taken from reference TRBV5-6 and TRBJ2-6, reads DAGVTQSPTHLIKTRGQQVTLRCSPKSGHDTVSWYQQALGQGPQFIFQYYEEEERQRGNFPDRFSGHQFPNYSSELNVNALLLGDSALYLCASSRSVSGANVLTFGAGSRLTVL.